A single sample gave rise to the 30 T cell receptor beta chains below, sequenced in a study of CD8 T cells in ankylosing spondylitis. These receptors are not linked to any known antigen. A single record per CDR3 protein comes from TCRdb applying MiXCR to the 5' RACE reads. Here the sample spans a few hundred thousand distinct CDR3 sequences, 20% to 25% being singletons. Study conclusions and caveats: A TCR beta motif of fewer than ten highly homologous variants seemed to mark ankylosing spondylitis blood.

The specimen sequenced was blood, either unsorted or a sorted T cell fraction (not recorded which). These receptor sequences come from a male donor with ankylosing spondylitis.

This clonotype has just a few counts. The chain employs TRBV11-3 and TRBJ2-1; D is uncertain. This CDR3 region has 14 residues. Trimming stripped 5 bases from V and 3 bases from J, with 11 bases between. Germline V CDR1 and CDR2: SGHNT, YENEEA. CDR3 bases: TGTGCCAGCAGCCGGCCCTGGCTCTACAATGAGCAGTTCTTC. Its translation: CASSRPWLYNEQFF.

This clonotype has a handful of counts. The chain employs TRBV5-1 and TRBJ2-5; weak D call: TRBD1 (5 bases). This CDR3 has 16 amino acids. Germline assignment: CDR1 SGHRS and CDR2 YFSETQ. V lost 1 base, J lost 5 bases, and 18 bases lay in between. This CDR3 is CASSLSAGWSSETQYF. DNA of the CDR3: TGCGCCAGCAGCTTGTCTGCAGGGTGGTCTTCGGAGACCCAGTACTTC.

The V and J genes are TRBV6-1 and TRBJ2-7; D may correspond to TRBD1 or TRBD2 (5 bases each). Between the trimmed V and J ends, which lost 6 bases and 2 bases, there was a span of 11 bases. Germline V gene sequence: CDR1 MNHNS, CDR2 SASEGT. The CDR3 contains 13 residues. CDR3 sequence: CASRRDLTYEQYF. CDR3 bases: TGTGCCAGCAGACGGGACCTTACCTACGAGCAGTACTTC.

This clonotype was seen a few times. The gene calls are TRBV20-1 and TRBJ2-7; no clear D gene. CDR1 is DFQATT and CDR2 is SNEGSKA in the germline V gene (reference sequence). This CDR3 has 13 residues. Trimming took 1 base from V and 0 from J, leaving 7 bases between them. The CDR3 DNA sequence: TGCAGTGCTAGAGGGATCAACTCCTACGAGCAGTACTTC. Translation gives CSARGINSYEQYF.

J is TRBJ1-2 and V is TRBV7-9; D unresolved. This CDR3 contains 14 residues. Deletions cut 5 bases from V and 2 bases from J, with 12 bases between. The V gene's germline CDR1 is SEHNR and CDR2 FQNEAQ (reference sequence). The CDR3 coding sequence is TGTGCCAGCAGCCCGACCACAGTGAACTATGGCTACACCTTC. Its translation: CASSPTTVNYGYTF.

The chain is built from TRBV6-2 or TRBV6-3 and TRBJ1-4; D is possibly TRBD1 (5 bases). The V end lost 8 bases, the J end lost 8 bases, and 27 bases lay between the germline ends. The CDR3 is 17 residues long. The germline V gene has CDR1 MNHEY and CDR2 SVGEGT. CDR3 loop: CASAPGYSWQGGEKLFF. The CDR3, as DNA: TGTGCCAGCGCCCCGGGATACTCGTGGCAGGGCGGAGAAAAACTGTTTTTT.

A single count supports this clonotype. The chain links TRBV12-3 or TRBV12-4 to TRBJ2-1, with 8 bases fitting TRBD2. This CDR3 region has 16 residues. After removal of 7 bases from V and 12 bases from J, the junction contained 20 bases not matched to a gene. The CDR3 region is CASKLSGTRREGGQFF. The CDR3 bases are TGTGCCAGCAAGCTTAGCGGGACCAGAAGGGAGGGGGGGCAGTTCTTC.

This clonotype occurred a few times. The CDR3 loop is CASSQGLAGGAYEQYF. CDR3 nucleotide sequence: TGTGCCAGCAGCCAGGGACTAGCGGGAGGAGCCTACGAGCAGTACTTC. The rearrangement links TRBV3-1 to TRBJ2-7, with TRBD2 matching 15 bases. Germline trimming cut 3 bases from V and 2 bases from J; bases unmatched to any gene: 2. Germline CDR1 and CDR2: LGHDT and YNNKEL (reference sequence). The CDR3 is made up of 16 amino acids.

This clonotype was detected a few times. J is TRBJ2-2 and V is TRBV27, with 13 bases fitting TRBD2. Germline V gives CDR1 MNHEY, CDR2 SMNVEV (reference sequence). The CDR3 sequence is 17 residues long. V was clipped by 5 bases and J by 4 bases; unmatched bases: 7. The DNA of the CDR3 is TGTGCCAGCAGTCTACCTGGACTAGCGGGAGCCACCGGGGAGCTGTTTTTT. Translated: CASSLPGLAGATGELFF.

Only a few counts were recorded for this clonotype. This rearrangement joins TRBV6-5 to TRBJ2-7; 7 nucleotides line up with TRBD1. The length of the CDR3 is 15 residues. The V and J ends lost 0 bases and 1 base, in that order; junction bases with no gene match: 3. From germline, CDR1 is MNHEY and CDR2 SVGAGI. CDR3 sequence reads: CASSYSDRVSYEQYF. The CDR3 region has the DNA TGTGCCAGCAGTTACTCCGACAGGGTTTCCTACGAGCAGTACTTC.

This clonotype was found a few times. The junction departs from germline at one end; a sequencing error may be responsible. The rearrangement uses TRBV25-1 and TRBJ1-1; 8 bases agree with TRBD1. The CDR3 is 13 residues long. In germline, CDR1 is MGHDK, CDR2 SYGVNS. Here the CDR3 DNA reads TGTGCCAGCAGTGGACAGGGGAACAGTGAAGCTTTCTTT. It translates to CASSGQGNSEAFF.

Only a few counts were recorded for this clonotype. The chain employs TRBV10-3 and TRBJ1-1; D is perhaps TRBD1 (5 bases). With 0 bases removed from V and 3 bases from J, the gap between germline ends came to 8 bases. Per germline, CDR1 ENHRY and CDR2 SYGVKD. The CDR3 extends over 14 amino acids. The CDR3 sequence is CAISESGRDTEAFF. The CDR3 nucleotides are TGTGCCATCAGTGAGTCGGGCAGGGACACTGAAGCTTTCTTT.

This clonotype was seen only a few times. The CDR3 DNA is TGTGCCAGCAGTTCAAACAGAATTGAAGCTTTCTTT. Translation gives CASSSNRIEAFF. The J gene is TRBJ1-1, the V gene TRBV6-2 or TRBV6-3; no firm D call. The CDR3 contains 12 residues. Germline V gene sequence: CDR1 MNHEY, CDR2 SVGEGT. Trimming pared 4 bases from V and 7 bases from J, leaving 10 bases between.

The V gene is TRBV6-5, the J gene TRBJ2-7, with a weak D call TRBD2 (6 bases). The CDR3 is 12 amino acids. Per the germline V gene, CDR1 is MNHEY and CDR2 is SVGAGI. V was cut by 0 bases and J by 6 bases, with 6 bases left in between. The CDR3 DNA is TGTGCCAGCAGTTACTCGGGAGGCGAGCAGTACTTC. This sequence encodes CASSYSGGEQYF.

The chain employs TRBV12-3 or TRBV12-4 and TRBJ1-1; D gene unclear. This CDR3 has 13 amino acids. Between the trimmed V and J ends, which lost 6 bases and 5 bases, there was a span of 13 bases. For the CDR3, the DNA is TGTGCCAGCAGCGCGCAGCTAAGAACTGAAGCTTTCTTT. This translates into CASSAQLRTEAFF.

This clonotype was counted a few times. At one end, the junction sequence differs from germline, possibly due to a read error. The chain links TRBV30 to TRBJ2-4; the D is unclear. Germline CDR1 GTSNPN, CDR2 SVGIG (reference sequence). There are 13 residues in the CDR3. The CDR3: CAWSVGGKSIQYF. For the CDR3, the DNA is TGTGCCTGGAGTGTAGGTGGGAAAAGCATTCAGTACTTC.

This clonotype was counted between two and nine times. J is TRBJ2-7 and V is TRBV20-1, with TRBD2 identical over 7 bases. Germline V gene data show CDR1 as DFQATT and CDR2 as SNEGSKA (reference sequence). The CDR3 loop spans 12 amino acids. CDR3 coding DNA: TGCAGGGTCTGGGGAGGGTCCTACGAGCAGTACTTC. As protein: CRVWGGSYEQYF.

The DNA for the CDR3 is TGTGCCACCAGGGGAAAGAGATTCCCAAATTTTAGCAATCAGCCCCAGCATTTT. Translating it yields CATRGKRFPNFSNQPQHF. V is TRBV24-1 and J is TRBJ1-5; D is ambiguous. Germline assignment: CDR1 KGHDR and CDR2 SFDVKD. The ends were cut back, 7 bases at V and 0 bases at J, with 21 bases in the middle. The CDR3 consists of 18 residues.

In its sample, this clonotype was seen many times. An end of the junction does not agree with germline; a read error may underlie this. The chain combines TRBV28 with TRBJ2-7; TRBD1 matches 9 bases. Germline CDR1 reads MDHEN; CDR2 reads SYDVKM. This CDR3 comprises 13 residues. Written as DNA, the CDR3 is TGTGCCAGCAGTTTAGGACAGGGGTGGTTGATGGACTTC. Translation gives CASSLGQGWLMDF.

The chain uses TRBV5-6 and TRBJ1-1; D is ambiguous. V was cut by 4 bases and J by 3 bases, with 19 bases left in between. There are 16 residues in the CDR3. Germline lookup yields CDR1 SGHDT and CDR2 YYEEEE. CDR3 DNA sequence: TGTGCCAGCAGCCCTGATATGCGGGCCGCAGACACTGAAGCTTTCTTT. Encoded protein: CASSPDMRAADTEAFF.

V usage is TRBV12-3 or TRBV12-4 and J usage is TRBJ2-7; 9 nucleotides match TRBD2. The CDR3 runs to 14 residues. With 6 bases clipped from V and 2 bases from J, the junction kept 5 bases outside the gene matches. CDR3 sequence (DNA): TGTGCCAGCAGCCGTAGCGGGGGAACCTACGAGCAGTACTTC. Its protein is CASSRSGGTYEQYF.

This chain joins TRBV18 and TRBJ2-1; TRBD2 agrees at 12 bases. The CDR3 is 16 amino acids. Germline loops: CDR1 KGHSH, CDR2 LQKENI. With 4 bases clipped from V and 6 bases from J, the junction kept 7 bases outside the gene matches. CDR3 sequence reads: CASSRQTSGSVNEQFF. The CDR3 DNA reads TGTGCCAGCTCACGCCAGACTAGCGGGAGTGTCAATGAGCAGTTCTTC.

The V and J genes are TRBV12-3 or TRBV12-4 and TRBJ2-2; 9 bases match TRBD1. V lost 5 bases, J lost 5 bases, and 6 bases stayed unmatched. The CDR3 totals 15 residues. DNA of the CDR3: TGTGCCAGCAGTCCAGACAGGGGGAGGACCGGGGAGCTGTTTTTT. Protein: CASSPDRGRTGELFF.

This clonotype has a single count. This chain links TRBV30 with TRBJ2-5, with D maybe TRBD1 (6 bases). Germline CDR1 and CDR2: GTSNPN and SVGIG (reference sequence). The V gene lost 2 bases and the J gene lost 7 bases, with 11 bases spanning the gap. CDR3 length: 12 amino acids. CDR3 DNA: TGTGCCTGGAGTTACAGGGCATCGACCCAGTACTTC. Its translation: CAWSYRASTQYF. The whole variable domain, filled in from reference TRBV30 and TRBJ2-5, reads SQTIHQWPATLVQPVGSPLSLECTVEGTSNPNLYWYRQAAGRGLQLLFYSVGIGQISSEVPQNLSASRPQDRQFILSSKKLLLSDSGFYLCAWSYRASTQYFGPGTRLLVL.

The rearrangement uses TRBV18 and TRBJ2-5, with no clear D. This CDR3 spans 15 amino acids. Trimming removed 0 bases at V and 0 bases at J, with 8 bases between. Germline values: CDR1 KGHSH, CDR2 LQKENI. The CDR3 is CASSPPRRNQETQYF. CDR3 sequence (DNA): TGTGCCAGCTCACCACCGCGACGGAACCAAGAGACCCAGTACTTC. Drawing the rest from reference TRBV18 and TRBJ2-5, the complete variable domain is NAGVMQNPRHLVRRRGQEARLRCSPMKGHSHVYWYRQLPEEGLKFMVYLQKENIIDESGMPKERFSAEFPKEGPSILRIQQVVRGDSAAYFCASSPPRRNQETQYFGPGTRLLVL.

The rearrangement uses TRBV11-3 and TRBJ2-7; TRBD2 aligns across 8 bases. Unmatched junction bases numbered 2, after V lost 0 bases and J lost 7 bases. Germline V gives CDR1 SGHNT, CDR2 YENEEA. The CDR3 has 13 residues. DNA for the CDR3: TGTGCCAGCAGCTTAGAGTCGGGGGGGGAGCAGTACTTC. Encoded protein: CASSLESGGEQYF.

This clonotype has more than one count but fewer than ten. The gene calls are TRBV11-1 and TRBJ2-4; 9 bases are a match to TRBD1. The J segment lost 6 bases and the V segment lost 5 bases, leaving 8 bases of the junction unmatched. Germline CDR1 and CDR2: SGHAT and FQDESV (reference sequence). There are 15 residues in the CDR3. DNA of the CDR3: TGTGCCAGCAGCCCCGTGGGACAGGGTAGAAACATTCAGTACTTC. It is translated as CASSPVGQGRNIQYF.

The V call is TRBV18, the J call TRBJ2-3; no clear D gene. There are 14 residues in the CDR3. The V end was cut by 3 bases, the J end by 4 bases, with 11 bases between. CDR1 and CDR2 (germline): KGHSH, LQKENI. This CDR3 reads CASSPVLVADTQYF. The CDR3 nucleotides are TGTGCCAGCTCACCGGTTCTAGTTGCAGATACGCAGTATTTT.

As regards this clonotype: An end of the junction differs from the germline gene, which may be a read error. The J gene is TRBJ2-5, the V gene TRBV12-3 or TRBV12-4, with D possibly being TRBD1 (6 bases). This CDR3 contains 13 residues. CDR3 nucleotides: TGTGCCAGCAGTTATGGACAGCAAGCGACCCAGTACTTC. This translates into CASSYGQQATQYF.

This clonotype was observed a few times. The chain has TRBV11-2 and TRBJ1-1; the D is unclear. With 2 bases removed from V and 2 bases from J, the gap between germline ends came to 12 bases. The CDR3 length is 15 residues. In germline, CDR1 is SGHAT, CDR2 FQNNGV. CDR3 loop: CASSLFLLGNTEAFF. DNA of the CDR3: TGTGCCAGCAGCTTATTTCTGCTAGGAAACACTGAAGCTTTCTTT. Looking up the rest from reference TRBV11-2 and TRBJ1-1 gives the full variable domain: EAGVAQSPRYKIIEKRQSVAFWCNPISGHATLYWYQQILGQGPKLLIQFQNNGVVDDSQLPKDRFSAERLKGVDSTLKIQPAKLEDSAVYLCASSLFLLGNTEAFFGQGTRLTVV.